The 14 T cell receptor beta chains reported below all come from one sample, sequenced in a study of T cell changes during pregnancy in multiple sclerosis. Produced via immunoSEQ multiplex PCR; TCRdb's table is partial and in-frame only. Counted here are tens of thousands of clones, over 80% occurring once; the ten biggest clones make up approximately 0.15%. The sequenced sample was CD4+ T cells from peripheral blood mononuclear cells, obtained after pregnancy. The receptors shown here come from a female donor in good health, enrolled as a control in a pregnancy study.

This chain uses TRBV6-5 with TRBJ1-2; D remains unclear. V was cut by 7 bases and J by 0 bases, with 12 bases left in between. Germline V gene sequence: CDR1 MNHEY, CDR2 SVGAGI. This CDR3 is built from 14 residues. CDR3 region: CASKSYRTNYGYTF. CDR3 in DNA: TGTGCCAGCAAGTCGTACAGAACTAACTATGGCTACACCTTC.

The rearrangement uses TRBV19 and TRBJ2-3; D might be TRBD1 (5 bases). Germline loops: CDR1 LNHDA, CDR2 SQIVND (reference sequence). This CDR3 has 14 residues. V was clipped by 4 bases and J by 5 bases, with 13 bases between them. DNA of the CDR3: TGTGCCAGTAGTAGTCAGGGCACGAGAGATACGCAGTATTTT. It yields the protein CASSSQGTRDTQYF.

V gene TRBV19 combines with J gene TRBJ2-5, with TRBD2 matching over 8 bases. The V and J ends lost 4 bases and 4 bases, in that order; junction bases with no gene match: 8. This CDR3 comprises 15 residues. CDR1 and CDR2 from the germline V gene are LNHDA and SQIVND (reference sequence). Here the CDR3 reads CASSTARGARETQYF. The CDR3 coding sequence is TGTGCCAGTAGTACCGCGCGGGGGGCGAGAGAGACCCAGTACTTC. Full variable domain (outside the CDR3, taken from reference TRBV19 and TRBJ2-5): DGGITQSPKYLFRKEGQNVTLSCEQNLNHDAMYWYRQDPGQGLRLIYYSQIVNDFQKGDIAEGYSVSREKKESFPLTVTSAQKNPTAFYLCASSTARGARETQYFGPGTRLLVL.

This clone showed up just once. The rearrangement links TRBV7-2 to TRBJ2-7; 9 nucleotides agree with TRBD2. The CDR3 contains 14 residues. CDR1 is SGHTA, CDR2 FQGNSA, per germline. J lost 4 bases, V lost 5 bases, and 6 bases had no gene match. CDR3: CASSLSGGTYEQYF. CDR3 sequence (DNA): TGTGCCAGCAGCCTTAGCGGGGGTACATACGAGCAGTACTTC.

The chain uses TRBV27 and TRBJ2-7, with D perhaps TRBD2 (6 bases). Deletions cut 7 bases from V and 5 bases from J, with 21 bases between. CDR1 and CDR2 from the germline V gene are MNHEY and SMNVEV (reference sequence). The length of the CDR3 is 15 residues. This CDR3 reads CASMREPVTTNEQYF. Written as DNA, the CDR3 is TGTGCCAGCATGCGGGAACCTGTGACTACTAACGAGCAGTACTTC.

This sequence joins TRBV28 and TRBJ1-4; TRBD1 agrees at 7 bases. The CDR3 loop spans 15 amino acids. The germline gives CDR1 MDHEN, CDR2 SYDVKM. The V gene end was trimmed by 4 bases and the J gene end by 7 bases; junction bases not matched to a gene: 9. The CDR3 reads CASSSPGQTLEKLFF. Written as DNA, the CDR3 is TGTGCCAGCAGTTCCCCGGGACAGACGCTTGAAAAACTGTTTTTT.

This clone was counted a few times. The DNA of the CDR3 is TGCGCCAGTGCGAGGAGCTATGGCTACACCTTC. It translates to CASARSYGYTF. The gene calls are TRBV10-1 and TRBJ1-2; D not certain. Trimming cost V 9 bases and J 4 bases, with 9 bases left between them. The CDR3 loop spans 11 amino acids. Germline lookup yields CDR1 WNHNN and CDR2 SYGVQD (reference sequence).

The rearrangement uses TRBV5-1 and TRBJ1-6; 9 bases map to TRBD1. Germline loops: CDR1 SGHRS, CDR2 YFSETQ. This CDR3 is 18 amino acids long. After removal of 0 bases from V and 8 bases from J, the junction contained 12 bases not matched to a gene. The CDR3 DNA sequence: TGCGCCAGCAGCTTGGGAAGAACCGGGACAGGGTTGGATTCACCCCTCCACTTT. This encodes CASSLGRTGTGLDSPLHF.

The CDR3 here is CASSTYFTTGSSDGYTF. CDR3 bases: TGTGCCAGTAGTACTTATTTCACGACAGGGTCAAGTGATGGCTACACCTTC. This sequence joins TRBV19 and TRBJ1-2, with 7 positions matching TRBD1. The CDR3 is 17 residues long. Trimming took 4 bases from V and 6 from J; bases not matched to a gene: 17. Germline V lookup: CDR1 LNHDA, CDR2 SQIVND (reference sequence).

CDR3 amino acids: CASSVGTVQETQYF. For the CDR3, the DNA is TGCGCCAGCAGCGTCGGGACAGTACAAGAGACCCAGTACTTC. This sequence joins TRBV5-1 and TRBJ2-5; 7 nucleotides line up with TRBD1. The CDR3 spans 14 residues. Trimming removed 4 bases from V and 2 bases from J; junction bases left unmatched: 5. CDR1 is SGHRS and CDR2 is YFSETQ in the germline V gene.

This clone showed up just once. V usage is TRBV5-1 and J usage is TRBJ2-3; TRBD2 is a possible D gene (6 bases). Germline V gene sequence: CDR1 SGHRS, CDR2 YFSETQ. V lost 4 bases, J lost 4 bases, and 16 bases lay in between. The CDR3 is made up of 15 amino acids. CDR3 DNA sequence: TGCGCCAGCAGCCTACCCCAAGCGGGTCCAGATACGCAGTATTTT. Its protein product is CASSLPQAGPDTQYF.

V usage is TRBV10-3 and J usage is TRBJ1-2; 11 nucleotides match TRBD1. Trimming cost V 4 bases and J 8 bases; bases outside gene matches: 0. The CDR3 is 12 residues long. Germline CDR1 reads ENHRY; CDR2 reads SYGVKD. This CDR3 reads CAISGTGGGYTF. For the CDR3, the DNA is TGTGCCATCAGTGGGACAGGGGGCGGCTACACCTTC.

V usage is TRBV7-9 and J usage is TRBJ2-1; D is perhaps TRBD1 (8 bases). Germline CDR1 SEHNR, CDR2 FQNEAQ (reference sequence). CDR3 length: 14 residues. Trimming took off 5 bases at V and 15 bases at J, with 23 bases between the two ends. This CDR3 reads CASSPIGQGGSGFF. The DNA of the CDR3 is TGTGCCAGCAGCCCGATAGGACAGGGAGGGTCGGGGTTCTTC.

CDR3 amino acids: CASSYSPLAPENIQYF. In DNA, the CDR3 is TGTGCCAGCAGTTACTCCCCCTTGGCCCCCGAAAACATTCAGTACTTC. The V gene is TRBV6-5, the J gene TRBJ2-4, with unresolved D. Looked up from germline, CDR1 is MNHEY and CDR2 is SVGAGI. The CDR3 spans 16 residues. V lost 0 bases, J lost 5 bases, and 14 bases lay in between.